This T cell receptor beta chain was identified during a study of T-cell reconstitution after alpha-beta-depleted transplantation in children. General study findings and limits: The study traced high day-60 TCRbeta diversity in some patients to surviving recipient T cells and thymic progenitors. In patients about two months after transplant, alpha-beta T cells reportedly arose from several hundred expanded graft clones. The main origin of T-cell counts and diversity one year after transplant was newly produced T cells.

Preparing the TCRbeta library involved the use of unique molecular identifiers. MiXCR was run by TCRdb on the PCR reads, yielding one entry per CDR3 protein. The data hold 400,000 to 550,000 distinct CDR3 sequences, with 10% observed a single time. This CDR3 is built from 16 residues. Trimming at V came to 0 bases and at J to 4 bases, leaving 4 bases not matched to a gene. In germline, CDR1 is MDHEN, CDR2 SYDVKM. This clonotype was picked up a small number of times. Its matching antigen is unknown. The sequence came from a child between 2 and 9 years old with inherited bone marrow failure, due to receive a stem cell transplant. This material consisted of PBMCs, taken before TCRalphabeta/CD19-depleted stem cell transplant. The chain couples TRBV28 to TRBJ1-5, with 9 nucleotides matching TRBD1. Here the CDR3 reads CASSLWGQGGNQPQHF. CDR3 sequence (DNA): TGTGCCAGCAGTTTATGGGGACAGGGTGGAAATCAGCCCCAGCATTTT.